This TCR beta chain was sequenced for a study of cytomegalovirus exposure and HLA in healthy donors. As concerns this clone: Its antigen is unidentified.

The PCR contained 60 Vbeta and 13 Jbeta primers. The table came from immunoSEQ multiplex PCR; TCRdb's copy has only in-frame clones and leaves some out. Of 150,000 to 200,000 clones listed, about 85% are singletons. Study-wide results and limits: TCR beta V- and J-gene trimming was later associated with a missense DCLRE1C variant. Previously analyzed data showed that most TCR beta V segments were productive at a frequency of about 87% or about 30%.

Per the germline V gene, CDR1 is SGHTA and CDR2 is FQGNSA. The CDR3 spans 15 residues. After removal of 0 bases from V and 4 bases from J, the junction contained 1 base not matched to a gene. The TCR comes from a male donor in good health and CMV-seropositive. The genes are TRBV7-2 and TRBJ2-7; 12 positions match TRBD1. The sequenced sample was PBMCs. The CDR3 DNA sequence: TGTGCCAGCAGCTTAGCGGGACAGGGGGCTTACGAGCAGTACTTC. Its protein product is CASSLAGQGAYEQYF.